These 6 T cell receptor beta chains came from one sample sequenced in a study of cytomegalovirus exposure and HLA in healthy donors. Vbeta (60) and Jbeta (13) primers were used in the PCR. TCRdb keeps only in-frame clones here, not all; method: immunoSEQ multiplex PCR. The repertoire has some 120,000 clones, 79% of them found once; the top ten carry around 4.4%. Sequenced input: PBMCs. All receptors come from a man younger than 40 in good health and CMV-seropositive.

This chain joins TRBV5-4 and TRBJ1-2, with TRBD1 identical over 9 bases. In germline, CDR1 is SGHNT, CDR2 YYREEE (reference sequence). Losses at the gene ends were 4 bases for V and 6 bases for J; bases not matched to a gene: 4. There are 13 residues in the CDR3. The CDR3 loop is CASSPRDRDGYTF. CDR3 coding DNA: TGTGCCAGCAGCCCAAGGGACAGGGATGGCTACACCTTC.

This clone has a handful of counts. The chain employs TRBV7-9 and TRBJ2-3; D gene unclear. This CDR3 is 11 amino acids long. V was clipped by 4 bases and J by 7 bases, with 6 bases between them. Germline CDR1 and CDR2: SEHNR and FQNEAQ (reference sequence). The CDR3 region is CASSWAYTQYF. In DNA form, the CDR3 reads TGTGCCAGCAGCTGGGCATATACGCAGTATTTT.

V gene TRBV10-3 combines with J gene TRBJ2-4; D unclear. The germline gives CDR1 ENHRY, CDR2 SYGVKD. V dropped 3 bases and J dropped 0 bases, with 12 bases sitting between them. The CDR3 is made up of 16 amino acids. The CDR3: CAISDFSSLAKNIQYF. The CDR3 coding sequence is TGTGCCATCAGTGATTTTTCGTCCTTAGCCAAAAACATTCAGTACTTC.

This clone has only a few counts. The J gene is TRBJ1-2, the V gene TRBV6-5; 7 bases fit TRBD1. The germline gives CDR1 MNHEY, CDR2 SVGAGI. The CDR3 is 13 residues long. Trimming at V came to 5 bases and at J to 2 bases, leaving 2 bases not matched to a gene. The CDR3: CASSPQGNYGYTF. The DNA for the CDR3 is TGTGCCAGCAGTCCACAGGGGAACTATGGCTACACCTTC.

V usage is TRBV6-6 and J usage is TRBJ1-5, with a possible D match to TRBD1 (5 bases). Trimming took 0 bases from V and 6 from J, leaving 9 bases between them. Per the germline V gene, CDR1 is MNHNY and CDR2 is SVGAGI (reference sequence). The CDR3 runs 14 residues. CDR3 residues: CASSYSTQGQPQHF. The CDR3, as DNA: TGTGCCAGCAGTTACTCGACTCAGGGTCAGCCCCAGCATTTT.

This clone has just one count. The DNA for the CDR3 is TGTGCCAGCAGCGCGGGACTTTGGGATACGCAGTATTTT. As protein: CASSAGLWDTQYF. V and J are TRBV9 and TRBJ2-3; weak D call: TRBD2 (6 bases). V was trimmed by 3 bases and J by 6 bases, leaving 11 bases between them. The germline CDR1 and CDR2 sequences are SGDLS and YYNGEE. This CDR3 spans 13 amino acids.